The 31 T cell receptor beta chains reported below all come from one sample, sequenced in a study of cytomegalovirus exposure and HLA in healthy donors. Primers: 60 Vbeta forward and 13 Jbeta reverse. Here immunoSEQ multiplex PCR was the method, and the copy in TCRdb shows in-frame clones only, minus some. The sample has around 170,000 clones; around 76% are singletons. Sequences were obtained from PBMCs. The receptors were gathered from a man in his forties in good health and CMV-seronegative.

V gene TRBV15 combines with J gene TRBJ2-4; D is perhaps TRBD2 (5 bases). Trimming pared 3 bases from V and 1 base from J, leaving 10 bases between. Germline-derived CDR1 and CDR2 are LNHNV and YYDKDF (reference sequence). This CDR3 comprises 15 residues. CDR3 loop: CATSREDLAKNIQYF. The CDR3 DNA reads TGTGCCACCAGCAGGGAGGACCTTGCCAAAAACATTCAGTACTTC.

In nucleotides, the CDR3 is TGTGCCAGCAGCGGATCCGGGACAGGGGAGGTCGATGGCTACACCTTC. This sequence encodes CASSGSGTGEVDGYTF. This sequence joins TRBV9 and TRBJ1-2; 10 nucleotides match TRBD1. In germline, CDR1 is SGDLS, CDR2 YYNGEE. V lost 3 bases and J lost 6; bases outside the gene matches: 11. This CDR3 has 16 residues.

The CDR3 nucleotides read TGTGCCAGCAGCGAATCCCAGGGGCCCGGTGGCTACACCTTC. Protein product: CASSESQGPGGYTF. J is TRBJ1-2 and V is TRBV9; possible D gene TRBD1, 6 bases. This CDR3 contains 14 residues. V dropped 3 bases and J dropped 7 bases, with 16 bases sitting between them. Per germline, CDR1 SGDLS and CDR2 YYNGEE.

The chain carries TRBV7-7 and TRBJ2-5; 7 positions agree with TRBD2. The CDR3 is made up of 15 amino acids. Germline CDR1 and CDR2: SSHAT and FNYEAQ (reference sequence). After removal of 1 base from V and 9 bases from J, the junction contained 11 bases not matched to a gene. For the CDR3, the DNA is TGTGCCAGCAGCTTAGAGGCTAGCGGCCCTACGGCCCAGTACTTC. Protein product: CASSLEASGPTAQYF.

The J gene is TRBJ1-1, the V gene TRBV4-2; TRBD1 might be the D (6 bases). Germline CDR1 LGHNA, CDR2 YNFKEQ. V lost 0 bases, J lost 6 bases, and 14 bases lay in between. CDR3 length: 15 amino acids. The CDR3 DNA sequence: TGTGCCAGCAGCCAAGAGACAGGAGAGGTCCCTGAAGCTTTCTTT. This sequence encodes CASSQETGEVPEAFF.

The CDR3 reads CASSAGTGYEQYV. Here the CDR3 DNA reads TGTGCCAGCAGTGCTGGGACAGGGTACGAGCAGTACGTC. V gene TRBV6-5 combines with J gene TRBJ2-7; 9 nucleotides line up with TRBD1. Losses at the gene ends were 5 bases for V and 4 bases for J; bases not matched to a gene: 3. This CDR3 region has 13 residues. Germline-derived CDR1 and CDR2 are MNHEY and SVGAGI.

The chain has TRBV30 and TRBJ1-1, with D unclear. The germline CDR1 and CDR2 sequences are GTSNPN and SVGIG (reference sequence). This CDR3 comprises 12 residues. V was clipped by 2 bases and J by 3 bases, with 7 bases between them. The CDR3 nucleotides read TGTGCCTGGAGTCCTTTCGACACTGAAGCTTTCTTT. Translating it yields CAWSPFDTEAFF.

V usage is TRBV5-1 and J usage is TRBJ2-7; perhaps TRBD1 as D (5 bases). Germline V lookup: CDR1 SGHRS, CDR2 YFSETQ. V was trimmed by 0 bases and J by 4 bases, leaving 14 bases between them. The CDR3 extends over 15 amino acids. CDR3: CASSLEDTLGYEQYF. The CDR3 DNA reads TGCGCCAGCAGCTTGGAGGACACCTTGGGTTACGAGCAGTACTTC.

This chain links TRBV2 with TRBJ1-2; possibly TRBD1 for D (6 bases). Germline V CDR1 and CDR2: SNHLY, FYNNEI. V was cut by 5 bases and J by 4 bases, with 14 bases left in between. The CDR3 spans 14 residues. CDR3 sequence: CASSLHRDGYGYTF. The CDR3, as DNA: TGTGCCAGCAGTCTTCACAGGGATGGCTATGGCTACACCTTC. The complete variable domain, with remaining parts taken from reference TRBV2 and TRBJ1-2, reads EPEVTQTPSHQVTQMGQEVILRCVPISNHLYFYWYRQILGQKVEFLVSFYNNEISEKSEIFDDQFSVERPDGSNFTLKIRSTKLEDSAMYFCASSLHRDGYGYTFGSGTRLTVV.

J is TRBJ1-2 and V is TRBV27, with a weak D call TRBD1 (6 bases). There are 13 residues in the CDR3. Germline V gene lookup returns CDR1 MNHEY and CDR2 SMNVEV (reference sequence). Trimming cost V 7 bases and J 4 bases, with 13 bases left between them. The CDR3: CASTSRDTYGYTF. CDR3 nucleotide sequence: TGTGCCAGCACGTCCCGGGACACCTATGGCTACACCTTC.

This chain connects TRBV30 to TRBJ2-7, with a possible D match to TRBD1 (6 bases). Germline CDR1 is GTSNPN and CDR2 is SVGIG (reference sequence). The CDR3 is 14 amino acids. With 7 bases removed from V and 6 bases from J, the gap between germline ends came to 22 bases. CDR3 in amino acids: CAYYRAGEKVEQYF. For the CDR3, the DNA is TGTGCCTATTACCGTGCAGGGGAAAAAGTCGAGCAGTACTTC.

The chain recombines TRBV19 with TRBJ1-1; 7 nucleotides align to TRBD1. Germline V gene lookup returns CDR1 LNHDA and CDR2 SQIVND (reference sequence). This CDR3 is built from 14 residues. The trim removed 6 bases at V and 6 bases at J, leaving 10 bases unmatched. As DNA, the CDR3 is TGTGCCAGTAGACGGGACAGCCTGGCCGCTGAAGCTTTCTTT. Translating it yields CASRRDSLAAEAFF.

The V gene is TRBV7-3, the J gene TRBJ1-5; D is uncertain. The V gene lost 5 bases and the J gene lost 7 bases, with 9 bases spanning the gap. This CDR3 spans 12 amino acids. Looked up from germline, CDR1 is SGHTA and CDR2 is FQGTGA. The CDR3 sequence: CASSLPGQPQHF. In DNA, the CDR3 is TGTGCCAGCAGCCTACCGGGACAGCCCCAGCATTTT.

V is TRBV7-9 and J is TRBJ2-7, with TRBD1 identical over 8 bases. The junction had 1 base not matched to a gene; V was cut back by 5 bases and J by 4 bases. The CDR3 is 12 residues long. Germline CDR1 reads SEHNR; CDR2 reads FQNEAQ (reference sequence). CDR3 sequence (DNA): TGTGCCAGCAGCCGGACAGGGTACGAGCAGTACGTC. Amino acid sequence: CASSRTGYEQYV.

The CDR3 loop reads CSVVAGAPGQYF. CDR3 DNA sequence: TGCAGCGTTGTGGCGGGAGCACCGGGGCAGTACTTC. This chain links TRBV29-1 with TRBJ2-7; 7 positions match TRBD2. Germline CDR1 SQVTM, CDR2 ANQGSEA. The junction had 9 bases not matched to a gene; V was cut back by 4 bases and J by 9 bases. This CDR3 spans 12 amino acids.

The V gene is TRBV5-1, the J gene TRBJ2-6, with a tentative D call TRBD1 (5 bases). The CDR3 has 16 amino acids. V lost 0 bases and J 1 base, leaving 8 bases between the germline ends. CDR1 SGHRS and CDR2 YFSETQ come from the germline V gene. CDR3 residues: CASSLVPGSGANVLTF. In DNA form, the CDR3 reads TGCGCCAGCAGCTTGGTCCCAGGGTCTGGGGCCAACGTCCTGACTTTC.

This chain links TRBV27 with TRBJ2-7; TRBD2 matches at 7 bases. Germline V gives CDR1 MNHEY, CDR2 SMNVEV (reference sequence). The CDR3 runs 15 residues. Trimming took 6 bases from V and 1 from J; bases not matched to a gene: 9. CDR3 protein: CASSPSGATSYEQYV. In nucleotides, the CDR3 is TGTGCCAGCAGCCCAAGCGGGGCGACATCCTACGAGCAGTACGTC.

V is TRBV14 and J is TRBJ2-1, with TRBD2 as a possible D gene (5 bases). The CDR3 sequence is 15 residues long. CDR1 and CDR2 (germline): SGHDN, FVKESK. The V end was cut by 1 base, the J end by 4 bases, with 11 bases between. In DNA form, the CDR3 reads TGTGCCAGCAGCCAAGGACGGGGATTATACAATGAGCAGTTCTTC. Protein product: CASSQGRGLYNEQFF.

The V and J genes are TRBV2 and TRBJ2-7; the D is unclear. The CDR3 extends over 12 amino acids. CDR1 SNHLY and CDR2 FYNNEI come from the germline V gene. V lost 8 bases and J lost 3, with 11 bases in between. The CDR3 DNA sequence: TGTGCCAGCGACCTAGGTCTCTACGAGCAGTACTTC. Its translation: CASDLGLYEQYF.

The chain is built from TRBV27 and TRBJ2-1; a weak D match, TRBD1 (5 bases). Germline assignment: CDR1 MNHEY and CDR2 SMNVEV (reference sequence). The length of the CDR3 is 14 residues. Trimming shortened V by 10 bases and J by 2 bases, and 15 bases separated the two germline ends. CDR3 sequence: CATRPTATYNEQFF. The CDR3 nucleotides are TGTGCCACCCGACCGACAGCTACCTACAATGAGCAGTTCTTC.

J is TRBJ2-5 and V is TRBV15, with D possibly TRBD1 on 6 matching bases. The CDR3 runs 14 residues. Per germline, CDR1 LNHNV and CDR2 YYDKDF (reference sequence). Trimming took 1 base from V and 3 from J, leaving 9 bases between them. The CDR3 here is CATSRVAGEETQYF. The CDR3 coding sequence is TGTGCCACCAGCAGAGTCGCAGGGGAAGAGACCCAGTACTTC.

CDR3 sequence reads: CAIRLAGSTDTQYF. The DNA of the CDR3 is TGTGCCATACGACTAGCGGGGTCCACAGATACGCAGTATTTT. This chain uses TRBV10-3 with TRBJ2-3; 11 bases fit TRBD2. The CDR3 has 14 amino acids. CDR1 is ENHRY and CDR2 is SYGVKD in the germline V gene. The V and J ends lost 9 bases and 2 bases, in that order; junction bases with no gene match: 4.

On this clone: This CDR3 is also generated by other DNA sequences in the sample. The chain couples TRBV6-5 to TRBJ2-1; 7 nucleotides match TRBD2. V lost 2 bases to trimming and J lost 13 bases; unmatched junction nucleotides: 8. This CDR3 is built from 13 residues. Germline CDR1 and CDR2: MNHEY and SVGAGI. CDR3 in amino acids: CASSYGRGGEQFF. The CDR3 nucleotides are TGTGCCAGCAGTTACGGGAGGGGAGGTGAACAGTTCTTC.

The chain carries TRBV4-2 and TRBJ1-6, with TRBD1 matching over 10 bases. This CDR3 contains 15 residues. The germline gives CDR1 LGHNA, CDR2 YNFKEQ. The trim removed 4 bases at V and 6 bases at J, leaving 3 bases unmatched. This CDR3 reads CASSLWDRGNSPLHF. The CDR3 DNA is TGTGCCAGCAGCCTCTGGGACAGGGGTAATTCACCCCTCCACTTT.

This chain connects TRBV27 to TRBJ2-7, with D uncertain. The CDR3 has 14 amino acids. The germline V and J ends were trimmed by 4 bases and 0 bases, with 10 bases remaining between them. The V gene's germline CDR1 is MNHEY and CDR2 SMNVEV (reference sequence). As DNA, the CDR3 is TGTGCCAGCAGTTCAAGGTGGAGCTCCTACGAGCAGTACGTC. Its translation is CASSSRWSSYEQYV.

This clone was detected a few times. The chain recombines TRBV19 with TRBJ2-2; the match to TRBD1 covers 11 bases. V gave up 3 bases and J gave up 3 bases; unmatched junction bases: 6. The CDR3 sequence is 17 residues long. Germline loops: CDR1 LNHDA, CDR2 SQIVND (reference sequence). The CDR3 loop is CASSIRRGQGDTGELFF. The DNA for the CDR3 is TGTGCCAGTAGTATCCGCCGGGGACAGGGGGACACCGGGGAGCTGTTTTTT.

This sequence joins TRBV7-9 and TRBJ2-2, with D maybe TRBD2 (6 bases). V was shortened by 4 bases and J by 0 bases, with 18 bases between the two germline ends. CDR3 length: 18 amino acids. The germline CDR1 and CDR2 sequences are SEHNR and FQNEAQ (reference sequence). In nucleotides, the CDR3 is TGTGCCAGCAGCTACGACCGAGGAGGGCTAGCGAACACCGGGGAGCTGTTTTTT. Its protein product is CASSYDRGGLANTGELFF.

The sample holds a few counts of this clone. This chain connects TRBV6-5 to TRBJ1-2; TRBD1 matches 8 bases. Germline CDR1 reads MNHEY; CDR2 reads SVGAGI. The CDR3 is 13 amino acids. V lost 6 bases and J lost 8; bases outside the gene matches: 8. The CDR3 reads CASRMDRVGGYTF. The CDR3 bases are TGTGCCAGCAGGATGGACAGGGTAGGCGGCTACACCTTC.

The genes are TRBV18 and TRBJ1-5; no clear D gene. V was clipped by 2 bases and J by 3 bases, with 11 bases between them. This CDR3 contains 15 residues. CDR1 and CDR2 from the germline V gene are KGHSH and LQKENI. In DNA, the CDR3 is TGTGCCAGCTCACCAGCCTCGGACTCCAATCAGCCCCAGCATTTT. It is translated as CASSPASDSNQPQHF. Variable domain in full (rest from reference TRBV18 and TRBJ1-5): NAGVMQNPRHLVRRRGQEARLRCSPMKGHSHVYWYRQLPEEGLKFMVYLQKENIIDESGMPKERFSAEFPKEGPSILRIQQVVRGDSAAYFCASSPASDSNQPQHFGDGTRLSIL.

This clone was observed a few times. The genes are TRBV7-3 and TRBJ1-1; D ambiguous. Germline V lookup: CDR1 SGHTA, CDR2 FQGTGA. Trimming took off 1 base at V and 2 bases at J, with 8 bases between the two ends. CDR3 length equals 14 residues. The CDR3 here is CASSLNAGNTEAFF. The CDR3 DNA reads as TGTGCCAGCAGCTTAAACGCGGGAAACACTGAAGCTTTCTTT.

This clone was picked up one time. CDR3 amino acids: CASSLNSSEDEQYF. CDR3 nucleotides: TGTGCCAGCAGTTTAAACTCCTCGGAGGACGAGCAGTACTTC. The chain uses TRBV27 and TRBJ2-7, with D possibly TRBD2 on 5 matching bases. This CDR3 spans 14 amino acids. Deletions cut 2 bases from V and 5 bases from J, with 13 bases between. The germline V gene encodes CDR1 MNHEY and CDR2 SMNVEV (reference sequence).